This TCR beta chain emerged from a study of T-cell memory formation after mild COVID-19. Findings and limits, study-wide: The finding that pre-infection memory included some responding clones suggested that cross-reactive memory joined. The second-wave clones peaking on day 37 were not confirmed as SARS-CoV-2-specific. Clones shrinking from day 15 to 85 showed even CD4/CD8 mixes; later expanders tilted CD4+.

V was clipped by 5 bases and J by 8 bases, with 9 bases between them. Germline CDR1 and CDR2: SEHNR and FQNEAQ (reference sequence). The CDR3 is 11 residues long. With constant-segment primers, 5'RACE yielded cDNA libraries of TCR alpha and TCR beta that carried sample barcodes and UMIs. TCRdb ran MiXCR on the 5' RACE reads and lists one entry per CDR3 protein. The sample includes 380,000 or so distinct CDR3 sequences, roughly an eighth seen only once; the top ten take 22%. Concerning this clonotype: No antigen is known for it.

Input material: PBMCs or a T cell subset sorted from them (not recorded which). The receptor's source is a man aged 18 to 29 who had mild COVID-19 (a few samples of this study predate the infection). Cell type and time point are not known. J is TRBJ1-2 and V is TRBV7-9; D not certain. CDR3 in amino acids: CASSLQPGYTF. Written as DNA, the CDR3 is TGTGCCAGCAGCCTCCAGCCCGGCTACACCTTC.